This T cell receptor beta chain originates from a study of blood T cell repertoires in COVID-19. Study overall: The United States, Italy and Spain were the sources of the acute and convalescent COVID-19 samples.

Under the authors' procedure: The assay estimated nucleated cells by amplifying reference gene primers. Assay used: immunoSEQ multiplex PCR; TCRdb lists only in-frame clones, some missing. The V and J calls and clone size were taken over from that table, and D and trimming were inferred from the DNA. Of tens of thousands of clones detected, more than 80% appear once; the ten largest clones hold around an eighth. Trimming shortened V by 2 bases and J by 3 bases, and 7 bases separated the two germline ends. The length of the CDR3 is 13 residues. CDR1 is MNHEY and CDR2 is SVGEGT in the germline V gene. Material for sequencing was peripheral blood. The origin of this receptor is a human donor in a cohort sampled during active COVID-19. The J gene is TRBJ1-2, the V gene TRBV6-2 or TRBV6-3; D unresolved. The CDR3 nucleotides read TGTGCCAGCAGTTACGGTCACTACTATGGCTACACCTTC. This translates into CASSYGHYYGYTF.